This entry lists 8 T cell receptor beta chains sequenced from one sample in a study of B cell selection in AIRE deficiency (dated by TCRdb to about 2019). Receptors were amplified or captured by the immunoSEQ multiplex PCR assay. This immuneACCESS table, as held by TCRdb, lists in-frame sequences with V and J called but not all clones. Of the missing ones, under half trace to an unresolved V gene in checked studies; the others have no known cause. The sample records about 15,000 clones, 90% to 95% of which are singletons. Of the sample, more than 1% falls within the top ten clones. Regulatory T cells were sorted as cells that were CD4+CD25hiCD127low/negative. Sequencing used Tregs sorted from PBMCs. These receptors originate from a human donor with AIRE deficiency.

The CDR3 sequence: CASRGGPKTPLRYNEQFF. The CDR3, as DNA: TGTGCCAGTAGGGGGGGGCCAAAAACCCCCCTCCGATACAATGAGCAGTTCTTC. The chain couples TRBV19 to TRBJ2-1; a weak D match, TRBD2 (7 bases). V dropped 6 bases and J dropped 4 bases, with 25 bases sitting between them. The germline CDR1 and CDR2 sequences are LNHDA and SQIVND (reference sequence). The CDR3 length is 18 residues.

CDR3 bases: TGTGCCACCAGCATAGCTACGGTCTCCAATGAGCAGTTCTTC. It specifies CATSIATVSNEQFF. The rearrangement links TRBV15 to TRBJ2-1; D gene uncertain. The V end was cut by 4 bases, the J end by 6 bases, with 13 bases between. The V gene's germline CDR1 is LNHNV and CDR2 YYDKDF (reference sequence). This CDR3 is built from 14 residues.

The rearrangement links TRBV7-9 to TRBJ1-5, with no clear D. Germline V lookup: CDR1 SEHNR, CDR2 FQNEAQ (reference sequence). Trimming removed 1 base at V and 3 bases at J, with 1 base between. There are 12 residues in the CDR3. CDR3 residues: CASSLDNQPQHF. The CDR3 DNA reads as TGTGCCAGCAGCTTAGACAATCAGCCCCAGCATTTT.

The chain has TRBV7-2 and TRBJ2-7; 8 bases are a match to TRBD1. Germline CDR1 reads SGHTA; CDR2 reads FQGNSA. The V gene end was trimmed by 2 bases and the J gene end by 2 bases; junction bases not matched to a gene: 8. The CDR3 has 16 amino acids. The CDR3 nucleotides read TGTGCCAGCAGCTTATCGGGGACAGGACTCACCTACGAGCAGTACTTC. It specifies CASSLSGTGLTYEQYF.

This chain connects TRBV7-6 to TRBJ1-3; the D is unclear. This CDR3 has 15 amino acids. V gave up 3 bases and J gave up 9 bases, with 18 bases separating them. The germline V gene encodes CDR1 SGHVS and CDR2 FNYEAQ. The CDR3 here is CASSFLARELGTIYF. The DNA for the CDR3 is TGTGCCAGCAGCTTCCTTGCACGGGAGTTGGGCACCATATATTTT.

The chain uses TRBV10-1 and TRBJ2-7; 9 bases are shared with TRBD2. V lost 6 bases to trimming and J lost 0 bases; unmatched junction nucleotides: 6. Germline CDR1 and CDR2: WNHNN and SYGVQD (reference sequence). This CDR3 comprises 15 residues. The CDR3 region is CASRKDSGSSYEQYF. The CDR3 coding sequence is TGCGCCAGCAGAAAAGATAGCGGGAGCTCCTACGAGCAGTACTTC.

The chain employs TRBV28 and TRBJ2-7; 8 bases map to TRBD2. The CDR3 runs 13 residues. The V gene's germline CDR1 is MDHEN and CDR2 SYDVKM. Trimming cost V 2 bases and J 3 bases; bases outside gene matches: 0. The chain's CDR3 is CASSLAGGYEQYF. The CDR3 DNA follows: TGTGCCAGCAGTTTAGCGGGAGGCTACGAGCAGTACTTC.

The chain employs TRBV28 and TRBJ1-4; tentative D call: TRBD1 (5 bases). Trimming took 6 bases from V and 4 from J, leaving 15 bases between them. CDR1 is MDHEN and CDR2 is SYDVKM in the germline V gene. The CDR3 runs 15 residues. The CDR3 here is CASRALGAGNEKLFF. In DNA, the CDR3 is TGTGCCAGCAGAGCCCTCGGGGCGGGTAATGAAAAACTGTTTTTT.